This T cell receptor (beta chain) was found in a study of T cells in Graves' hyperthyroidism and ophthalmopathy. This clonotype was counted many times. The CDR3 has 13 residues. Germline lookup yields CDR1 SGHAT and CDR2 FQDESV (reference sequence). Trimming took 3 bases from V and 4 from J, leaving 9 bases between them. The CDR3 regions of TCR beta were amplified from RNA transcripts. Primed by the HTBI set, a first-round RT-PCR was run on the TCR CDR3. From the multiplex PCR reads, TCRdb called clonotypes with MiXCR, one entry per CDR3 protein. The sample has roughly 520,000 distinct CDR3 sequences; roughly a quarter are singletons.

The V and J genes are TRBV11-1 and TRBJ1-1; weak D call: TRBD1 (5 bases). The clonotype was recovered from a woman in her thirties with Graves' ophthalmopathy. The sequenced material came from blood. CDR3 coding DNA: TGTGCCAGCAGCTTGGGGGGACTCACTGAAGCTTTCTTT. This codes for CASSLGGLTEAFF.